Presented here are 15 T cell receptor beta chains from one specimen sequenced in a study of OX40 agonist ivuxolimab in advanced cancers. TCRdb's copy holds only in-frame clones and misses some; the assay was immunoSEQ multiplex PCR. The sample contains tens of thousands of clones, 86% of which appear only once. The input for sequencing was CD4+ or CD8+ T cells sorted from blood, taken in a trial of the OX40 agonist ivuxolimab. These receptor sequences come from an adult with an advanced solid tumor such as melanoma, head and neck, liver or kidney cancer.

The chain has TRBV6-6 and TRBJ2-1, with 8 bases lining up with TRBD1. CDR1 is MNHNY, CDR2 SVGAGI, per germline (reference sequence). With V trimmed by 2 bases and J by 9 bases, 9 bases remained unmatched. The CDR3 has 15 amino acids. CDR3 loop: CASSYPQKTGAEQFF. CDR3 nucleotides: TGTGCCAGCAGTTACCCACAAAAGACAGGGGCTGAGCAGTTCTTC.

The chain joins TRBV7-8 to TRBJ2-3; 7 bases are shared with TRBD2. There are 12 residues in the CDR3. V was clipped by 11 bases and J by 2 bases; unmatched bases: 4. The germline CDR1 and CDR2 sequences are SGHVS and FQNEAQ. In nucleotides, the CDR3 is TGTGCCGGCGGGGGAGACACAGATACGCAGTATTTT. Translating gives CAGGGDTDTQYF.

This clone occurred a few times. The chain carries TRBV27 and TRBJ1-6; 7 bases match TRBD1. This CDR3 has 14 residues. Germline assignment: CDR1 MNHEY and CDR2 SMNVEV (reference sequence). Trimming cost V 6 bases and J 6 bases; bases outside gene matches: 5. CDR3 region: CASRMTGTNSPLHF. CDR3 nucleotides: TGTGCCAGCAGAATGACAGGGACTAATTCACCCCTCCACTTT.

V gene TRBV5-1 combines with J gene TRBJ1-4; D may be TRBD1 (5 bases). Trimming left V 4 bases short and J 2 bases short, with 12 bases between. The CDR3 totals 15 residues. Germline V lookup: CDR1 SGHRS, CDR2 YFSETQ. The CDR3 DNA reads as TGCGCCAGCAGCCCATCAGGGATCACTAATGAAAAACTGTTTTTT. This sequence encodes CASSPSGITNEKLFF.

This rearrangement joins TRBV5-1 to TRBJ1-6, with D uncertain. V lost 0 bases, J lost 9 bases, and 4 bases lay in between. The CDR3 sequence is 12 residues long. In germline, CDR1 is SGHRS, CDR2 YFSETQ. The CDR3 nucleotides read TGCGCCAGCAGCTTGGGTCGTTCACCCCTCCACTTT. Translated, it gives CASSLGRSPLHF.

V is TRBV11-2 and J is TRBJ2-7; 7 bases agree with TRBD2. This CDR3 has 18 amino acids. V shed 2 bases and J 0 bases; nucleotides not matched to a gene: 13. Per germline, CDR1 SGHAT and CDR2 FQNNGV. The CDR3 protein is CASSLTSGGSADSYEQYF. Here the CDR3 DNA reads TGTGCCAGCAGCTTAACTTCCGGCGGGAGCGCCGACTCCTACGAGCAGTACTTC.

The chain joins TRBV19 to TRBJ2-7; 7 bases agree with TRBD1. Trimming at V came to 9 bases and at J to 0 bases, leaving 8 bases not matched to a gene. Germline lookup yields CDR1 LNHDA and CDR2 SQIVND (reference sequence). CDR3 length: 14 residues. CDR3 nucleotides: TGTGCCAGCAACGGACAGGTCGGCTCCTACGAGCAGTACTTC. Translated, it gives CASNGQVGSYEQYF.

V is TRBV10-1 and J is TRBJ1-1; D is possibly TRBD1 (5 bases). Germline assignment: CDR1 WNHNN and CDR2 SYGVQD (reference sequence). V lost 3 bases to trimming and J lost 5 bases, with 13 bases between them. There are 14 residues in the CDR3. The CDR3 protein is CASSDGTAGTEAFF. CDR3 bases: TGCGCCAGCAGTGATGGGACGGCGGGGACTGAAGCTTTCTTT.

In its sample, this clone was seen a few times. The V gene is TRBV29-1, the J gene TRBJ2-1; 11 bases are shared with TRBD2. J lost 9 bases, V lost 6 bases, and 10 bases had no gene match. The CDR3 length is 14 residues. Germline values: CDR1 SQVTM, CDR2 ANQGSEA. CDR3 nucleotide sequence: TGCAGCGTGAAATTAGCGGGAGGGCCGGGTGAGCAGTTCTTC. This codes for CSVKLAGGPGEQFF.

V is TRBV30 and J is TRBJ2-7; TRBD2 aligns across 8 bases. This CDR3 comprises 15 residues. Germline V gives CDR1 GTSNPN, CDR2 SVGIG (reference sequence). The trim removed 0 bases at V and 2 bases at J, leaving 6 bases unmatched. The CDR3 DNA sequence: TGTGCCTGGAGTGTTTCTAGCGGGTGGACCTACGAGCAGTACTTC. Its translation is CAWSVSSGWTYEQYF.

The genes are TRBV11-3 and TRBJ2-2; either TRBD1 or TRBD2 may fit D (6 bases each). V was cut by 5 bases and J by 1 base, with 14 bases left in between. The CDR3 extends over 16 amino acids. Per the germline V gene, CDR1 is SGHNT and CDR2 is YENEEA. The CDR3 DNA follows: TGTGCCAGCAGCGGAGGAGGGGGAGGGAACACCGGGGAGCTGTTTTTT. Translated: CASSGGGGGNTGELFF. The entire variable domain, with the rest obtained from reference TRBV11-3 and TRBJ2-2, is as follows: EAGVVQSPRYKIIEKKQPVAFWCNPISGHNTLYWYLQNLGQGPELLIRYENEEAVDDSQLPKDRFSAERLKGVDSTLKIQPAELGDSAVYLCASSGGGGGNTGELFFGEGSRLTVL.

The gene calls are TRBV5-6 and TRBJ1-4; D is unclear. The V end was cut by 4 bases, the J end by 2 bases, with 18 bases between. This CDR3 spans 17 amino acids. Germline loops: CDR1 SGHDT, CDR2 YYEEEE. The CDR3 here is CASSAGVRTATNEKLFF. CDR3 nucleotide sequence: TGTGCCAGCAGCGCCGGCGTTCGTACGGCGACTAATGAAAAACTGTTTTTT.

The rearrangement joins TRBV15 to TRBJ1-5, with D maybe TRBD1 (6 bases). The CDR3 runs 14 residues. Trimming shortened V by 5 bases and J by 6 bases, and 14 bases separated the two germline ends. The germline V gene has CDR1 LNHNV and CDR2 YYDKDF (reference sequence). The CDR3 region is CATSGTGSRQPQHF. The CDR3 nucleotides are TGTGCCACCAGCGGAACAGGGTCCCGTCAGCCCCAGCATTTT.

The genes are TRBV5-1 and TRBJ2-2; TRBD2 matches at 7 bases. CDR1 and CDR2 (germline): SGHRS, YFSETQ. J gave up 4 bases and V 0 bases, and 6 bases lay outside the gene matches. The CDR3 is made up of 16 amino acids. In nucleotides, the CDR3 is TGCGCCAGCAGCTTGGGGCAGGGAGGGACCACCGGGGAGCTGTTTTTT. Translating gives CASSLGQGGTTGELFF. Filled out from reference TRBV5-1 and TRBJ2-2, the complete variable domain reads KAGVTQTPRYLIKTRGQQVTLSCSPISGHRSVSWYQQTPGQGLQFLFEYFSETQRNKGNFPGRFSGRQFSNSRSEMNVSTLELGDSALYLCASSLGQGGTTGELFFGEGSRLTVL.

V gene TRBV5-1 combines with J gene TRBJ2-1, with 9 bases identical to TRBD2. This CDR3 comprises 15 residues. V was clipped by 4 bases and J by 8 bases; unmatched bases: 10. Germline-derived CDR1 and CDR2 are SGHRS and YFSETQ. The CDR3 loop reads CASSGISGGGDEQFF. CDR3 nucleotides: TGCGCCAGCAGCGGTATTAGCGGGGGCGGGGATGAGCAGTTCTTC.